The 31 T cell receptor beta chains below come from one sample, sequenced in a study of early T cells in non-severe SARS-CoV-2 infection. In TCRdb, the 5' RACE reads were re-called with MiXCR into one record per CDR3 protein. The sample carries fewer than 30,000 distinct CDR3 sequences, just over 4% recorded once. Sequencing was performed on whole blood. The receptor source for this set is an adult who was a healthcare worker with PCR-confirmed SARS-CoV-2 infection or an uninfected control (not recorded which).

This clonotype is deemed medium-sized. V is TRBV6-6 and J is TRBJ1-1, with TRBD1 identical over 9 bases. The CDR3 covers 13 residues. V lost 11 bases to trimming and J lost 3 bases; unmatched junction nucleotides: 7. Germline V gene data show CDR1 as MNHNY and CDR2 as SVGAGI (reference sequence). DNA for the CDR3: TGTGCCGGAACGGGACAGGGCTACACTGAAGCTTTCTTT. This gives the protein CAGTGQGYTEAFF.

This clonotype was detected ten times or more. The chain recombines TRBV20-1 with TRBJ2-3, with 8 bases that match TRBD2. The CDR3 is 13 amino acids. Germline trimming cut 0 bases from V and 6 bases from J; bases unmatched to any gene: 2. The germline CDR1 and CDR2 sequences are DFQATT and SNEGSKA (reference sequence). The CDR3 sequence: CSARDPSGDTQYF. The CDR3 coding sequence is TGCAGTGCTAGAGATCCTAGCGGGGATACGCAGTATTTT.

Sample share makes this clonotype medium-sized (0.01 to 0.1%). V is TRBV6-6 and J is TRBJ1-3, with no clear D. Germline V gene sequence: CDR1 MNHNY, CDR2 SVGAGI (reference sequence). V was cut by 5 bases and J by 0 bases, with 14 bases left in between. This CDR3 region has 16 residues. CDR3 sequence: CASSPNGVSSGNTIYF. CDR3 nucleotide sequence: TGTGCCAGCAGTCCTAACGGGGTTTCCTCTGGAAACACCATATATTTT.

This clonotype was detected ten times or more. V and J are TRBV5-1 and TRBJ2-3, with D unresolved. V was trimmed by 4 bases and J by 0 bases, leaving 9 bases between them. The CDR3 has 14 residues. CDR1 SGHRS and CDR2 YFSETQ come from the germline V gene. CDR3 protein: CASSQSPSTDTQYF. In DNA form, the CDR3 reads TGCGCCAGCAGCCAGTCGCCTAGCACAGATACGCAGTATTTT.

This clonotype was observed at least ten times. V usage is TRBV27 and J usage is TRBJ2-7, with a possible D match to TRBD2 (6 bases). The CDR3 runs to 13 residues. Germline V lookup: CDR1 MNHEY, CDR2 SMNVEV (reference sequence). Trimming removed 7 bases from V and 5 bases from J, with 15 bases in between. The chain's CDR3 is CASTRGGSDEQYF. The CDR3 DNA is TGTGCCAGCACCAGAGGAGGGTCCGACGAGCAGTACTTC.

This clonotype has a count of ten or more. The J gene is TRBJ1-2, the V gene TRBV18, with D maybe TRBD1 (6 bases). The CDR3 sequence is 14 residues long. V lost 3 bases, J lost 4 bases, and 12 bases lay in between. In germline, CDR1 is KGHSH, CDR2 LQKENI. CDR3 amino acids: CASSPMGGAYGYTF. The DNA for the CDR3 is TGTGCCAGCTCACCCATGGGGGGGGCCTATGGCTACACCTTC.

The sample holds a few counts of this clonotype. V is TRBV30 and J is TRBJ1-5, with D uncertain. V lost 0 bases and J 1 base, leaving 4 bases between the germline ends. The CDR3 spans 13 residues. CDR1 and CDR2 from the germline V gene are GTSNPN and SVGIG (reference sequence). The CDR3 sequence: CAWSVQSNQPQHF. DNA for the CDR3: TGTGCCTGGAGTGTACAAAGCAATCAGCCCCAGCATTTT. The whole variable domain, filled in from reference TRBV30 and TRBJ1-5, reads SQTIHQWPATLVQPVGSPLSLECTVEGTSNPNLYWYRQAAGRGLQLLFYSVGIGQISSEVPQNLSASRPQDRQFILSSKKLLLSDSGFYLCAWSVQSNQPQHFGDGTRLSIL.

This clonotype was counted at least ten times. The chain couples TRBV24-1 to TRBJ2-1; 10 bases are a match to TRBD2. CDR3 length: 16 amino acids. The germline V gene has CDR1 KGHDR and CDR2 SFDVKD. Unmatched junction bases numbered 7, after V lost 3 bases and J lost 6 bases. The CDR3 bases are TGTGCCACCAGTGATGTAGCGGGAGGTGACTCCAATGAGCAGTTCTTC. As protein: CATSDVAGGDSNEQFF.

This rearrangement joins TRBV3-1 to TRBJ1-1; D not resolved. V lost 3 bases and J lost 1, with 12 bases in between. The CDR3 runs 15 residues. Germline CDR1 is LGHDT and CDR2 is YNNKEL (reference sequence). In DNA, the CDR3 is TGTGCCAGCAGCCACTTGAGTCCTAAGAACACTGAAGCTTTCTTT. Translated, it gives CASSHLSPKNTEAFF.

This clonotype showed up many times. The chain has TRBV7-8 and TRBJ1-5; D might be TRBD1 (5 bases). This CDR3 contains 15 residues. The germline V and J ends were trimmed by 5 bases and 0 bases, with 11 bases remaining between them. Looked up from germline, CDR1 is SGHVS and CDR2 is FQNEAQ. The CDR3 loop is CASSRGTLSNQPQHF. The CDR3 DNA follows: TGTGCCAGCAGCAGAGGGACCCTTAGCAATCAGCCCCAGCATTTT. The whole variable domain, filled in from reference TRBV7-8 and TRBJ1-5, reads GAGVSQSPRYKVAKRGQDVALRCDPISGHVSLFWYQQALGQGPEFLTYFQNEAQLDKSGLPSDRFFAERPEGSVSTLKIQRTQQEDSAVYLCASSRGTLSNQPQHFGDGTRLSIL.

This clonotype is medium-sized in the sample. The V call is TRBV7-6, the J call TRBJ2-1, with unresolved D. The V gene lost 6 bases and the J gene lost 1 base, with 7 bases spanning the gap. Germline-derived CDR1 and CDR2 are SGHVS and FNYEAQ. This CDR3 has 13 residues. DNA of the CDR3: TGTGCCAGCAGTAAGACTTCCTACAATGAGCAGTTCTTC. The encoded protein is CASSKTSYNEQFF.

This rearrangement joins TRBV29-1 to TRBJ1-2, with D unclear. Trimming shortened V by 0 bases and J by 4 bases, and 15 bases separated the two germline ends. Germline V CDR1 and CDR2: SQVTM, ANQGSEA. The CDR3 has 15 amino acids. The CDR3 sequence: CSVEDPGNSFYGYTF. CDR3 coding DNA: TGCAGCGTTGAAGACCCGGGAAACTCCTTCTATGGCTACACCTTC.

The sample holds many counts of this clonotype. This chain links TRBV19 with TRBJ1-6; D is possibly TRBD1 (5 bases). V was clipped by 5 bases and J by 8 bases, with 10 bases between them. The CDR3 runs 13 residues. The germline gives CDR1 LNHDA, CDR2 SQIVND (reference sequence). The CDR3 DNA reads TGTGCCAGTAGTCAAAGGGGCGATTCACCCCTCCACTTT. It translates to CASSQRGDSPLHF.

A few counts support this clonotype. The V call is TRBV5-5, the J call TRBJ1-2; tentatively, D is TRBD1 (6 bases). The V gene lost 2 bases and the J gene lost 4 bases, with 12 bases spanning the gap. The CDR3 runs 14 residues. Germline-derived CDR1 and CDR2 are SGHKS and YYEKEE (reference sequence). CDR3 DNA sequence: TGTGCCAGCAGCTTATACGGGACACCCTATGGCTACACCTTC. Protein: CASSLYGTPYGYTF.

A few counts support this clonotype. The rearrangement uses TRBV3-1 and TRBJ1-1; 9 nucleotides agree with TRBD1. Germline values: CDR1 LGHDT, CDR2 YNNKEL (reference sequence). The CDR3 is 13 amino acids. The J segment lost 8 bases and the V segment lost 6 bases, leaving 7 bases of the junction unmatched. In nucleotides, the CDR3 is TGTGCCAGCAGTCGCGGGACAGGGCAAGAAGCTTTCTTT. Encoded protein: CASSRGTGQEAFF.

In the case of this clonotype: A much larger clone is a single base away; this may be a read error. This sequence joins TRBV21-1 and TRBJ2-3; the table's D call TRBD2 went unverified against the DNA. TRBV21-1 is a documented pseudogene. The CDR3 has 18 amino acids. CDR3 nucleotides: TGTGCCAGGAGAACTAGCGGGAGGCGGGTCTCTAGCACAGATATGCAGTATTTT. It specifies CARRTSGRRVSSTDMQYF.

The chain joins TRBV5-4 to TRBJ2-5; D is possibly TRBD1 or TRBD2 (5 bases each). Trimming took 4 bases from V and 5 from J, leaving 12 bases between them. Per the germline V gene, CDR1 is SGHNT and CDR2 is YYREEE (reference sequence). The CDR3 totals 13 residues. The CDR3 coding sequence is TGTGCCAGCAGCCTGATCAGGGAGGAGACCCAGTACTTC. It specifies CASSLIREETQYF.

This clonotype was counted many times. V gene TRBV7-6 combines with J gene TRBJ2-7; 8 bases align to TRBD1. V shed 1 base, J shed 3 bases, and the junction held 5 bases outside the gene matches. CDR1 SGHVS and CDR2 FNYEAQ come from the germline V gene. The CDR3 spans 15 residues. In nucleotides, the CDR3 is TGTGCCAGCAGCTTAGTAGCAGGGGGCGTCTACGAGCAGTACTTC. Protein product: CASSLVAGGVYEQYF.

This clonotype was seen at least ten times. The gene calls are TRBV9 and TRBJ1-2; D gene ambiguous. The CDR3 runs 14 residues. Germline CDR1 SGDLS, CDR2 YYNGEE. Trimming left V 3 bases short and J 4 bases short, with 13 bases between. CDR3 nucleotides: TGTGCCAGCAGCGCGGACGCTGGCAGCTATGGCTACACCTTC. This translates into CASSADAGSYGYTF.

This clonotype was counted a few times. V gene TRBV29-1 combines with J gene TRBJ2-1; TRBD2 aligns across 10 bases. Germline trimming cut 4 bases from V and 4 bases from J; bases unmatched to any gene: 4. There are 14 residues in the CDR3. The V gene's germline CDR1 is SQVTM and CDR2 ANQGSEA. CDR3 in amino acids: CSVATSGKYNEQFF. The CDR3 DNA follows: TGCAGCGTTGCCACTAGCGGGAAGTACAATGAGCAGTTCTTC.

This clonotype appeared many times. The chain has TRBV7-2 and TRBJ2-3; D may be TRBD2 (5 bases). CDR1 is SGHTA and CDR2 is FQGNSA in the germline V gene. This CDR3 has 15 amino acids. V lost 8 bases and J 3 bases, leaving 18 bases between the germline ends. In nucleotides, the CDR3 is TGTGCCAGCCAAACGGTCAAGGGAGTTACAGATACGCAGTATTTT. Amino acids: CASQTVKGVTDTQYF.

This clonotype has ten or more counts. CDR3 residues: CASSQDLAQGSYEQYF. CDR3 sequence (DNA): TGTGCCAGCAGCCAAGATCTGGCACAGGGATCCTACGAGCAGTACTTC. This sequence joins TRBV3-1 and TRBJ2-7; tentative D call: TRBD1 (6 bases). V gave up 0 bases and J gave up 1 base, with 13 bases separating them. CDR1 LGHDT and CDR2 YNNKEL come from the germline V gene (reference sequence). The CDR3 covers 16 residues.

Ten or more counts support this clonotype. This rearrangement joins TRBV6-1 to TRBJ1-6; D is perhaps TRBD1 (6 bases). This CDR3 is 13 amino acids long. Germline lookup yields CDR1 MNHNS and CDR2 SASEGT. Trimming removed 4 bases at V and 14 bases at J, with 15 bases between. This CDR3 reads CASSAEQGSTLHF. CDR3 DNA: TGTGCCAGCAGTGCCGAACAGGGAAGTACCCTCCACTTT.

This clonotype was seen at least ten times. The chain has TRBV20-1 and TRBJ2-4, with D perhaps TRBD2 (6 bases). V was cut by 6 bases and J by 8 bases, with 23 bases left in between. Germline V gene data show CDR1 as DFQATT and CDR2 as SNEGSKA (reference sequence). The CDR3 covers 15 residues. CDR3 nucleotides: TGCAGTGCCCCAGGCCCGACTAGACGAGGGGACATTCAGTACTTC. Encoded protein: CSAPGPTRRGDIQYF.

This clonotype was seen many times. The chain is built from TRBV6-5 and TRBJ1-6; D remains unclear. The CDR3 is made up of 14 amino acids. The V gene lost 2 bases and the J gene lost 7 bases, with 9 bases spanning the gap. Germline lookup yields CDR1 MNHEY and CDR2 SVGAGI. The CDR3: CASSYGGKNSPLHF. Written as DNA, the CDR3 is TGTGCCAGCAGTTACGGCGGAAAAAATTCACCCCTCCACTTT.

This clonotype has only a few counts. V and J are TRBV11-2 and TRBJ2-5, with a possible D match to TRBD2 (6 bases). Germline loops: CDR1 SGHAT, CDR2 FQNNGV. The CDR3 length is 13 residues. V lost 5 bases and J 7 bases, leaving 14 bases between the germline ends. The CDR3 DNA reads as TGTGCCAGCAGCCCTCGGCGGGACGGGACCCAGTACTTC. It is translated as CASSPRRDGTQYF. Based on the CDR3 plus reference TRBV11-2 and TRBJ2-5, the full variable domain is EAGVAQSPRYKIIEKRQSVAFWCNPISGHATLYWYQQILGQGPKLLIQFQNNGVVDDSQLPKDRFSAERLKGVDSTLKIQPAKLEDSAVYLCASSPRRDGTQYFGPGTRLLVL.

This clonotype has ten or more counts. V gene TRBV11-2 combines with J gene TRBJ2-7; unclear D gene. CDR3 length: 15 residues. Germline V gene data show CDR1 as SGHAT and CDR2 as FQNNGV. Trimming removed 2 bases from V and 0 bases from J, with 11 bases in between. CDR3 sequence reads: CASSLSAESSYEQYF. The CDR3, as DNA: TGTGCCAGCAGCTTATCGGCAGAAAGCTCCTACGAGCAGTACTTC.

Written as DNA, the CDR3 is TGCGGTCCCTTAGCGGGAGCCTCAAACAATGAGCAGTTCTTC. Translated: CGPLAGASNNEQFF. The rearrangement links TRBV20-1 to TRBJ2-1, with 9 positions matching TRBD2. Per germline, CDR1 DFQATT and CDR2 SNEGSKA (reference sequence). This CDR3 is built from 14 residues.

This clonotype has only a few counts. The chain joins TRBV4-1 to TRBJ2-1; D gene unclear. Germline values: CDR1 MGHRA, CDR2 YSYEKL. Trimming removed 6 bases at V and 2 bases at J, with 14 bases between. The CDR3 is 15 residues long. The CDR3 sequence: CASRPAGSAYNEQFF. The CDR3 DNA reads TGCGCCAGCAGACCTGCTGGCTCCGCCTACAATGAGCAGTTCTTC.

This clonotype was seen ten or more times. The chain joins TRBV20-1 to TRBJ2-4, with 7 positions matching TRBD1. CDR1 and CDR2 (germline): DFQATT, SNEGSKA (reference sequence). The CDR3 length is 16 residues. Trimming took 3 bases from V and 2 from J; bases not matched to a gene: 10. The CDR3 here is CSASASQGETKNIQYF. The CDR3 DNA follows: TGCAGTGCTAGCGCTAGCCAGGGGGAGACCAAAAACATTCAGTACTTC.

The chain combines TRBV5-1 with TRBJ1-2; the D gene is possibly TRBD1 (6 bases). Germline V gene lookup returns CDR1 SGHRS and CDR2 YFSETQ. Trimming cost V 5 bases and J 5 bases, with 10 bases left between them. CDR3 length: 12 amino acids. The CDR3: CASRIQGYGYTF. CDR3 bases: TGCGCCAGCAGGATACAGGGTTATGGCTACACCTTC.